Following are 26 T cell receptor beta chains from one sample sequenced in a study of T-cell reconstitution after alpha-beta-depleted transplantation in children. Preparing the TCRbeta library involved the use of unique molecular identifiers. TCRdb analysed the PCR reads with MiXCR anew, one entry per CDR3 protein. The data hold fewer than 120,000 distinct CDR3 sequences, with approximately 10% observed a single time. Material: PBMCs from the stem cell graft donor, obtained from the stem cell graft. The receptors originated from a human donor who donated a stem cell graft to a child with acute lymphoblastic leukemia.

This clonotype was counted ten times or more. The chain carries TRBV20-1 and TRBJ1-2; D is undetermined. V was cut by 4 bases and J by 4 bases, with 7 bases left in between. The germline V gene encodes CDR1 DFQATT and CDR2 SNEGSKA (reference sequence). The CDR3 extends over 11 amino acids. CDR3 residues: CSATDGYGYTF. DNA for the CDR3: TGCAGTGCTACGGACGGCTATGGCTACACCTTC.

This clonotype was seen many times. V is TRBV12-3 or TRBV12-4 and J is TRBJ2-2; 13 bases map to TRBD2. This CDR3 has 16 amino acids. V dropped 6 bases and J dropped 1; count of bases not matched to a gene: 2. This chain's CDR3 is CASRRLAGGNTGELFF. For the CDR3, the DNA is TGTGCCAGCAGAAGACTAGCGGGAGGGAACACCGGGGAGCTGTTTTTT.

This clonotype was picked up many times. This chain links TRBV18 with TRBJ2-5; D is uncertain. Trimming pared 3 bases from V and 2 bases from J, leaving 4 bases between. From germline, CDR1 is KGHSH and CDR2 LQKENI. This CDR3 has 12 amino acids. CDR3 loop: CASSPGQETQYF. CDR3 sequence (DNA): TGTGCCAGCTCACCTGGACAAGAGACCCAGTACTTC.

This clonotype was counted many times. The gene calls are TRBV14 and TRBJ2-2, with 9 bases identical to TRBD2. Germline values: CDR1 SGHDN, CDR2 FVKESK. This CDR3 is 17 amino acids long. The junction had 6 bases not matched to a gene; V was cut back by 0 bases and J by 4 bases. The DNA of the CDR3 is TGTGCCAGCAGCCAAGAAACCCTAGCGGGAATCACCGGGGAGCTGTTTTTT. Protein sequence: CASSQETLAGITGELFF.

This clonotype showed up many times. The V call is TRBV12-3 or TRBV12-4, the J call TRBJ1-5; D ambiguous. The CDR3 spans 13 residues. The V gene lost 10 bases and the J gene lost 2 bases, with 12 bases spanning the gap. CDR3 sequence reads: CATREGGNQPQHF. CDR3 DNA: TGTGCCACCCGGGAGGGTGGCAATCAGCCCCAGCATTTT.

The chain has TRBV20-1 and TRBJ1-3, with D possibly matching TRBD1 (5 bases). The ends were cut back, 6 bases at V and 11 bases at J, with 14 bases in the middle. Germline CDR1 is DFQATT and CDR2 is SNEGSKA (reference sequence). The CDR3 length is 11 residues. This CDR3 reads CSAAPGGSIYF. In nucleotides, the CDR3 is TGCAGTGCCGCCCCCGGGGGGTCCATATATTTT.

This clonotype was recorded many times. The chain joins TRBV2 to TRBJ2-7; 7 bases map to TRBD1. CDR3 size: 12 residues. The J segment lost 5 bases and the V segment lost 6 bases, leaving 4 bases of the junction unmatched. Per germline, CDR1 SNHLY and CDR2 FYNNEI. CDR3 amino acids: CASSLTGDEQYF. For the CDR3, the DNA is TGTGCCAGCAGCCTTACAGGGGACGAGCAGTACTTC.

This clonotype was seen many times. The rearrangement links TRBV7-8 to TRBJ1-1; 8 bases agree with TRBD1. J lost 1 base, V lost 1 base, and 8 bases had no gene match. Germline CDR1 reads SGHVS; CDR2 reads FQNEAQ. The CDR3 extends over 17 amino acids. CDR3 DNA: TGTGCCAGCAGCTTAGGGGGAGGGGGGACAGGGAACACTGAAGCTTTCTTT. Translation gives CASSLGGGGTGNTEAFF.

This clonotype was counted at least ten times. The J gene is TRBJ1-2, the V gene TRBV6-5; D possibly corresponds to TRBD1 (5 bases). The CDR3 spans 13 residues. V lost 8 bases and J 2 bases, leaving 12 bases between the germline ends. Looked up from germline, CDR1 is MNHEY and CDR2 is SVGAGI. The CDR3 region is CASFKGRNYGYTF. DNA of the CDR3: TGTGCCAGCTTTAAGGGGAGGAACTATGGCTACACCTTC.

This clonotype was seen at least ten times. J is TRBJ1-4 and V is TRBV5-5; the D gene is possibly TRBD1 (6 bases). This CDR3 is built from 14 residues. V shed 3 bases and J shed 8 bases, with 14 bases lying between them. Germline CDR1 reads SGHKS; CDR2 reads YYEKEE (reference sequence). DNA for the CDR3: TGTGCCAGCAGCTCGTTGGGGGCGCTGGAAAAACTGTTTTTT. It translates to CASSSLGALEKLFF.

This clonotype was counted at least ten times. The chain has TRBV7-9 and TRBJ2-3; TRBD2 matches 9 bases. Germline lookup yields CDR1 SEHNR and CDR2 FQNEAQ (reference sequence). Unmatched junction bases numbered 12, after V lost 7 bases and J lost 7 bases. The CDR3 extends over 15 amino acids. The CDR3 is CASKNSGGGQNTQYF. The CDR3 DNA follows: TGTGCCAGCAAAAATAGCGGGGGTGGCCAGAATACGCAGTATTTT.

Note on this clonotype: Just one base apart from a much larger clone, this may be a read error. The chain is built from TRBV4-3 and TRBJ1-1, with no clear D. The CDR3 loop spans 17 amino acids. In germline, CDR1 is LGHNA, CDR2 YSLEER. Trimming removed 0 bases at V and 0 bases at J, with 14 bases between. For the CDR3, the DNA is TGCGCCAGCAGCCAAGATCGGGCACGCCCACTGAACACTGAAGCTTTCTTT. Amino acid sequence: CASSQDRARPLNTEAFF.

This clonotype has at least ten counts. The V and J genes are TRBV20-1 and TRBJ2-2; 12 bases agree with TRBD2. The CDR3 sequence is 15 residues long. Germline V CDR1 and CDR2: DFQATT, SNEGSKA (reference sequence). The V gene end was trimmed by 6 bases and the J gene end by 3 bases; junction bases not matched to a gene: 5. The CDR3 sequence: CSAILAGGYTGELFF. The DNA for the CDR3 is TGCAGTGCGATCCTAGCGGGGGGGTACACCGGGGAGCTGTTTTTT.

This clonotype was seen at least ten times. The V gene is TRBV6-2 or TRBV6-3, the J gene TRBJ1-5, with D possibly matching TRBD1 (6 bases). This CDR3 contains 14 residues. Trimming removed 5 bases from V and 4 bases from J, with 12 bases in between. Per germline, CDR1 MNHEY and CDR2 SVGEGT. The CDR3 DNA reads as TGTGCCAGCAGTCACCTCGACAGGAATCAGCCCCAGCATTTT. Translation: CASSHLDRNQPQHF.

This clonotype was counted many times. The chain combines TRBV12-3 or TRBV12-4 with TRBJ1-2; the match to TRBD1 covers 9 bases. V lost 5 bases, J lost 7 bases, and 5 bases stayed unmatched. This CDR3 spans 13 amino acids. CDR3 protein: CASSRTGESGYTF. The CDR3 DNA sequence: TGTGCCAGCAGTAGGACAGGGGAGTCTGGCTACACCTTC.

Many counts were recorded for this clonotype. V is TRBV12-3 or TRBV12-4 and J is TRBJ2-3; 9 bases fit TRBD2. J lost 4 bases, V lost 6 bases, and 8 bases had no gene match. This CDR3 is 15 amino acids long. CDR3 sequence reads: CASSPVSGGPDTQYF. CDR3 nucleotides: TGTGCCAGCAGCCCAGTCAGCGGGGGGCCAGATACGCAGTATTTT.

This clonotype has ten or more counts. The chain has TRBV7-2 and TRBJ1-5; 10 positions match TRBD1. J was trimmed by 6 bases and V by 4 bases; bases with no gene match: 3. The V gene's germline CDR1 is SGHTA and CDR2 FQGNSA. The CDR3 loop spans 14 amino acids. CDR3 bases: TGTGCCAGCAGCTCAGACAGGGGGCTTCAGCCCCAGCATTTT. Translated, it gives CASSSDRGLQPQHF.

This clonotype has a count of ten or more. V and J are TRBV5-6 and TRBJ2-3; the D gene could be TRBD1 or TRBD2 (5 bases each). V was trimmed by 0 bases and J by 0 bases, leaving 14 bases between them. The CDR3 length is 17 residues. Germline V gives CDR1 SGHDT, CDR2 YYEEEE. The CDR3 coding sequence is TGTGCCAGCAGCTTGGCCTTGGGGGTAGGAAGCACAGATACGCAGTATTTT. Protein product: CASSLALGVGSTDTQYF.

This clonotype was recorded many times. The chain combines TRBV5-1 with TRBJ2-7; possible D gene TRBD2, 6 bases. CDR1 is SGHRS and CDR2 is YFSETQ in the germline V gene. This CDR3 has 13 amino acids. Trimming shortened V by 9 bases and J by 2 bases, and 15 bases separated the two germline ends. The CDR3 loop is CATGGEGPYEQYF. DNA of the CDR3: TGCGCCACCGGGGGAGAGGGGCCCTACGAGCAGTACTTC.

This clonotype occurred a few times. J is TRBJ1-3 and V is TRBV28, with TRBD1 as a possible D gene (5 bases). The V gene lost 3 bases and the J gene lost 3 bases, with 12 bases spanning the gap. The CDR3 consists of 15 residues. Germline V lookup: CDR1 MDHEN, CDR2 SYDVKM. CDR3 coding DNA: TGTGCCAGCAGTTTGCCAGGGATGGGTGGAAACACCATATATTTT. This translates into CASSLPGMGGNTIYF.

This clonotype showed up many times. The V gene is TRBV20-1, the J gene TRBJ1-3, with D maybe TRBD1 (5 bases). The V end was cut by 6 bases, the J end by 3 bases, with 12 bases between. The CDR3 consists of 13 residues. Looked up from germline, CDR1 is DFQATT and CDR2 is SNEGSKA (reference sequence). The CDR3 protein is CSARGLLGNTIYF. Here the CDR3 DNA reads TGCAGTGCGCGGGGACTACTTGGAAACACCATATATTTT.

This clonotype was observed a single time. The chain joins TRBV19 to TRBJ1-2; D unresolved. CDR3 length equals 13 residues. V lost 3 bases and J 8 bases, leaving 13 bases between the germline ends. Germline V gene sequence: CDR1 LNHDA, CDR2 SQIVND (reference sequence). CDR3 protein: CASSMTKGGGYTF. In nucleotides, the CDR3 is TGTGCCAGTAGTATGACAAAGGGCGGAGGCTACACCTTC.

This clonotype was detected only a few times. The J gene is TRBJ2-7, the V gene TRBV5-6; 8 bases line up with TRBD2. With 6 bases clipped from V and 5 bases from J, the junction kept 25 bases outside the gene matches. The CDR3 runs 19 residues. The germline V gene has CDR1 SGHDT and CDR2 YYEEEE. The CDR3 loop is CASTSLGGGRRRAADEQYF. Here the CDR3 DNA reads TGTGCCAGCACTAGCTTGGGCGGGGGGCGGCGCCGGGCGGCGGACGAGCAGTACTTC.

This clonotype occurred many times. This chain joins TRBV19 and TRBJ2-5; D is unresolved. V dropped 3 bases and J dropped 3 bases, with 11 bases sitting between them. The CDR3 totals 14 residues. CDR1 LNHDA and CDR2 SQIVND come from the germline V gene (reference sequence). The CDR3 DNA reads as TGTGCCAGTAGTATTATGGGGATTGAAGAGACCCAGTACTTC. Its translation is CASSIMGIEETQYF.

This clonotype showed up just a few times. The chain employs TRBV5-1 and TRBJ2-5; D gene unclear. The V end lost 1 base, the J end lost 2 bases, and 9 bases lay between the germline ends. Germline lookup yields CDR1 SGHRS and CDR2 YFSETQ. The CDR3 is 14 residues long. The CDR3 nucleotides read TGCGCCAGCAGCTTGTGGTGGCAGCAAGAGACCCAGTACTTC. It translates to CASSLWWQQETQYF.

This clonotype turned up a few times. The gene calls are TRBV6-1 and TRBJ1-1; D is possibly TRBD1 (5 bases). Trimming took off 5 bases at V and 2 bases at J, with 9 bases between the two ends. The CDR3 extends over 13 amino acids. Germline V lookup: CDR1 MNHNS, CDR2 SASEGT. The CDR3 sequence: CASSRDPNTEAFF. Here the CDR3 DNA reads TGTGCCAGCAGTCGGGACCCTAACACTGAAGCTTTCTTT.